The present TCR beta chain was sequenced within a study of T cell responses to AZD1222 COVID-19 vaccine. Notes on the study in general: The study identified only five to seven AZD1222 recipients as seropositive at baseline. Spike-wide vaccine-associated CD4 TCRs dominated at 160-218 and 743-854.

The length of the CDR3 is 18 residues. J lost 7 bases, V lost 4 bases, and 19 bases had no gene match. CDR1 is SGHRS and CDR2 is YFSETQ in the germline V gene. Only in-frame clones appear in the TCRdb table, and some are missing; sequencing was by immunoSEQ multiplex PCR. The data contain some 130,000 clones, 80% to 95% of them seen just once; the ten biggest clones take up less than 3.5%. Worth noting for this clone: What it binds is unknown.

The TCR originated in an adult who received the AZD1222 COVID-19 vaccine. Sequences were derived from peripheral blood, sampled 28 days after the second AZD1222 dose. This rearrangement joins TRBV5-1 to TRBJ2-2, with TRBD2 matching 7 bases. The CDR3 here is CASSQGGLADFWGGELFF. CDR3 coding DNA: TGCGCCAGCAGCCAGGGAGGGCTAGCGGATTTCTGGGGCGGGGAGCTGTTTTTT.